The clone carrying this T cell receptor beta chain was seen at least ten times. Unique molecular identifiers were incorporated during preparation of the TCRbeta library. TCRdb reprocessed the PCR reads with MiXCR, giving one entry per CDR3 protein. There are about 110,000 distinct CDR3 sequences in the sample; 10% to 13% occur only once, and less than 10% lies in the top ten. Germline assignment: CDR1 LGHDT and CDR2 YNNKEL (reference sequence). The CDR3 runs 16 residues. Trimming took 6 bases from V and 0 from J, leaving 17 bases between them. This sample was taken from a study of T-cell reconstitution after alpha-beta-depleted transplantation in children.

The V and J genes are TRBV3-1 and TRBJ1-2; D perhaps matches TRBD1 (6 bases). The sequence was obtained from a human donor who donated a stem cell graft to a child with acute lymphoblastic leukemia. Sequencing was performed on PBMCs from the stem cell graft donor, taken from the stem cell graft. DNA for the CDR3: TGTGCCAGCAGGGAAGCGGGGGCGACTTCTAACTATGGCTACACCTTC. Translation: CASREAGATSNYGYTF.